The present entry profiles one T cell receptor beta chain with its context. Repertoires were generated with immunoSEQ multiplex PCR, while TCRdb's copy carries only in-frame clones and drops some. The top ten hold roughly 15% of the sample, which has approximately 100,000 clones, 80% to 90% seen once. The V and J ends lost 7 bases and 3 bases respectively, with 13 bases between them. The CDR3 is 13 residues long. This entry comes from a study of control samples from healthy donors and cancer patients. The J gene is TRBJ2-7, the V gene TRBV12-3 or TRBV12-4; D possibly corresponds to TRBD2 (6 bases). The TCR comes from a man younger than 45 in good health. Input material: blood. The CDR3 sequence: CASTPWEDYEQYF. The CDR3 DNA reads as TGTGCCAGCACTCCGTGGGAGGACTACGAGCAGTACTTC.